The 7 T cell receptor beta chains given below trace back to one sample, sequenced in a study of blood T cell repertoires in COVID-19 (TCRdb year 2020). The library was prepared using the immunoSEQ multiplex PCR assay. TCRdb stores this immuneACCESS table with in-frame sequences only. Part of the clones is absent; in the studies checked, under half of the shortfall reflects unresolved V genes, and no reason is known for the rest. The sample has 250,000 to 350,000 clones on record, approximately 84% of them singletons. Of the sample, more than 1.1% is held by the ten largest clones. Sequenced input: peripheral blood. The source is a human donor with COVID-19, enrolled during active disease. The donor label of this sample is uncertain.

V gene TRBV6-4 combines with J gene TRBJ2-5; 12 nucleotides line up with TRBD2. CDR1 MRHNA and CDR2 SNTAGT come from the germline V gene. V lost 8 bases, J lost 1 base, and 5 bases stayed unmatched. The CDR3 is made up of 15 amino acids. The CDR3 DNA reads as TGTGCCAGCCGGGCTAGCGGGAGGGTCCAAGAGACCCAGTACTTC. Translation gives CASRASGRVQETQYF.

This clone was seen at least ten times. The CDR3 reads CASKSEAGAKTQYF. Here the CDR3 DNA reads TGTGCCAGCAAGTCAGAGGCGGGGGCGAAGACCCAGTACTTC. The chain recombines TRBV19 with TRBJ2-5; weak D call: TRBD2 (7 bases). Trimming took off 9 bases at V and 6 bases at J, with 20 bases between the two ends. CDR1 is LNHDA, CDR2 SQIVND, per germline (reference sequence). The CDR3 has 14 amino acids.

Written as DNA, the CDR3 is TGTGCCAGCAGCAGTGACTTTAGCGGAGAGCAGTACTTC. It is translated as CASSSDFSGEQYF. The chain links TRBV7-2 to TRBJ2-7, with D maybe TRBD2 (6 bases). Between the trimmed V and J ends, which lost 5 bases and 7 bases, there was a span of 15 bases. This CDR3 contains 13 residues. Germline V gene data show CDR1 as SGHTA and CDR2 as FQGNSA.

The rearrangement joins TRBV7-9 to TRBJ2-5, with D possibly TRBD1 on 6 matching bases. The length of the CDR3 is 15 residues. V shed 5 bases and J shed 4 bases, with 17 bases lying between them. Per the germline V gene, CDR1 is SEHNR and CDR2 is FQNEAQ (reference sequence). The CDR3 nucleotides are TGTGCCAGCAGCCCAGGGGAAACCCACATAGAGACCCAGTACTTC. As protein: CASSPGETHIETQYF.

This chain joins TRBV7-2 and TRBJ1-1; no reliable D call. Germline V gene sequence: CDR1 SGHTA, CDR2 FQGNSA. Trimming cost V 1 base and J 3 bases, with 9 bases left between them. The CDR3 sequence is 14 residues long. The CDR3 DNA follows: TGTGCCAGCAGCTTAGGGGGAGGTGACACTGAAGCTTTCTTT. Residues: CASSLGGGDTEAFF.

There are many counts of this clone. The gene calls are TRBV5-6 and TRBJ1-3, with a weak D call TRBD1 (5 bases). Germline-derived CDR1 and CDR2 are SGHDT and YYEEEE. V lost 4 bases, J lost 6 bases, and 8 bases lay in between. The CDR3 sequence is 12 residues long. In nucleotides, the CDR3 is TGTGCCAGCAGCACCAGGGAAAACACCATATATTTT. Protein sequence: CASSTRENTIYF. The whole variable domain, remainder taken from reference TRBV5-6 and TRBJ1-3, is DAGVTQSPTHLIKTRGQQVTLRCSPKSGHDTVSWYQQALGQGPQFIFQYYEEEERQRGNFPDRFSGHQFPNYSSELNVNALLLGDSALYLCASSTRENTIYFGEGSWLTVV.

The rearrangement uses TRBV19 and TRBJ1-1; 7 nucleotides align to TRBD1. This CDR3 spans 14 amino acids. Germline lookup yields CDR1 LNHDA and CDR2 SQIVND (reference sequence). The junction had 8 bases not matched to a gene; V was cut back by 6 bases and J by 4 bases. CDR3 DNA sequence: TGTGCCAGTAGACCGGGACAGTGGGCCACTGAAGCTTTCTTT. Residues: CASRPGQWATEAFF.